A selection of T cell receptor beta chains follows, all from one sample in a study of blood T cell repertoires in COVID-19. Data came from immunoSEQ multiplex PCR; TCRdb stores just in-frame clones and leaves some out. This table has fewer than 40,000 clones, approximately 80% appearing once. Sequenced material: peripheral blood. The receptors come from an older man with acute or convalescent COVID-19. CDR3s include the opening cysteine and the closing phenylalanine or tryptophan. The D gene is left open where the match is weak. Clone size is shown for a subset of rows, as once, few, many or a class of expanded clone.

V	D	size	J	CDR3	DNA
TRBV30	.	.	TRBJ1-5	CAWSSGGNQPQHF	TGTGCCTGGAGTTCAGGCGGCAATCAGCCCCAGCATTTT
TRBV10-2	TRBD2	.	TRBJ2-7	CASSGGLAAPPYEQYF	TGCGCCAGCAGTGGGGGACTAGCGGCCCCTCCCTACGAGCAGTACTTC
TRBV19	.	.	TRBJ2-1	CASSWGLYNEQFF	TGTGCCAGTAGTTGGGGGCTGTACAATGAGCAGTTCTTC
TRBV4-2	.	.	TRBJ2-3	CASSNRDSSHF	TGTGCCAGCAGCAACCGGGACTCCTCTCATTTT
TRBV5-4	.	.	TRBJ2-3	CASSLSVTVGPTDTQYF	TGTGCCAGCAGCTTAAGCGTGACGGTGGGGCCCACAGATACGCAGTATTTT
TRBV19	.	.	TRBJ1-1	CASSAQGYTEAFF	TGTGCCAGTAGTGCCCAGGGATATACTGAAGCTTTCTTT
TRBV6-2/TRBV6-3	TRBD2	.	TRBJ2-1	CASSLLAGFSYNEQFF	TGTGCCAGCAGTCTTTTAGCGGGATTCTCCTACAATGAGCAGTTCTTC
TRBV6-6	TRBD2	.	TRBJ2-2	CASSSLAGGTGELFF	TGTGCCAGCAGTTCGCTAGCGGGAGGTACCGGGGAGCTGTTTTTT
TRBV6-5	TRBD1	.	TRBJ2-7	CASSYSWTGTYEQYF	TGTGCCAGCAGTTACTCCTGGACAGGGACCTACGAGCAGTACTTC
TRBV7-2	.	.	TRBJ2-1	CASSLALAGGPFNEQFF	TGTGCCAGCAGCTTAGCGTTGGCAGGGGGGCCGTTCAATGAGCAGTTCTTC
TRBV11-2	.	few	TRBJ2-7	CASSRLGLGLEQYF	TGTGCCAGCAGCCGATTGGGACTTGGGCTCGAGCAGTACTTC
TRBV29-1	.	few	TRBJ2-5	CSGIMAPQETQYF	TGCAGCGGTATCATGGCCCCCCAAGAGACCCAGTACTTC
TRBV13	.	.	TRBJ2-7	CASSQAREGEQYF	TGTGCCAGCAGCCAGGCGAGGGAAGGCGAGCAGTACTTC
TRBV29-1	.	.	TRBJ1-2	CSERSNYGYTF	TGCAGCGAGCGGTCTAACTATGGCTACACCTTC
TRBV5-4	.	.	TRBJ2-2	CASSRGQNTGELFF	TGTGCCAGCAGCAGAGGACAAAACACCGGGGAGCTGTTTTTT
TRBV7-9	TRBD2	medium-sized	TRBJ2-5	CASSPPTSGGAETQYF	TGTGCCAGCAGCCCGCCGACTAGCGGGGGGGCGGAGACCCAGTACTTC
TRBV24-1	TRBD2	.	TRBJ2-7	CATYNAGRDSSYEQYF	TGTGCCACCTATAACGCCGGGAGGGATAGCTCCTACGAGCAGTACTTC
TRBV9	TRBD1	.	TRBJ1-1	CASSPTYRGLNTEAFF	TGTGCCAGCAGTCCTACCTACAGGGGCCTGAACACTGAAGCTTTCTTT
TRBV11-2	.	.	TRBJ1-3	CASSLDGPSQGGNTIYF	TGTGCCAGCAGCTTAGACGGGCCTAGCCAAGGTGGAAACACCATATATTTT
TRBV18	.	.	TRBJ1-1	CASSRGGVNTEAFF	TGTGCCAGCTCACGAGGAGGGGTGAACACTGAAGCTTTCTTT
TRBV27	TRBD1	.	TRBJ1-5	CASSSHFTGGGNQPQHF	TGTGCCAGCAGTTCTCATTTTACAGGGGGCGGCAATCAGCCCCAGCATTTT
TRBV24-1	TRBD1	.	TRBJ2-5	CATSDPRTGRETQYF	TGTGCCACCAGTGATCCTCGGACAGGGCGTGAGACCCAGTACTTC
TRBV28	.	.	TRBJ1-2	CASSLGHGYTF	TGTGCCAGCAGTTTGGGCCATGGCTACACCTTC
TRBV4-3	TRBD2	.	TRBJ2-1	CASSHPSGGASYNEQFF	TGCGCCAGCAGCCATCCTAGCGGGGGGGCCTCCTACAATGAGCAGTTCTTC
TRBV14	TRBD2	.	TRBJ2-3	CASSLLAGVKDTQYF	TGTGCCAGCAGCCTACTAGCGGGGGTAAAAGATACGCAGTATTTT
TRBV2	TRBD2	.	TRBJ2-3	CASPPRTSGDRTDTQYF	TGTGCCAGCCCCCCTCGGACTAGCGGGGACCGCACAGATACGCAGTATTTT
TRBV18	TRBD1	.	TRBJ2-2	CASSQPGQGSTGELFF	TGTGCCAGCTCACAACCGGGACAGGGGTCGACCGGGGAGCTGTTTTTT
TRBV4-2	TRBD1	.	TRBJ1-2	CASSRGQGHGYTF	TGTGCCAGCAGCCGGGGACAGGGTCATGGCTACACCTTC
TRBV7-9	TRBD2	.	TRBJ2-7	CASSLVGLAENSYEQYF	TGTGCCAGCAGCTTAGTAGGGCTAGCGGAGAACTCCTACGAGCAGTACTTC
TRBV7-2	TRBD1	few	TRBJ2-5	CASSWDSQETQYF	TGTGCCAGCAGCTGGGACAGCCAAGAGACCCAGTACTTC
TRBV7-3	.	once	TRBJ2-7	CASSPTGVYEQYF	TGTGCCAGCAGCCCAACCGGAGTTTACGAGCAGTACTTC
TRBV14	.	.	TRBJ2-3	CASMGQSTDTQYF	TGTGCCAGCATGGGACAAAGCACAGATACGCAGTATTTT
TRBV6-1	.	.	TRBJ1-5	CASSEGQGNQPQHF	TGTGCCAGCAGTGAGGGACAAGGGAATCAGCCCCAGCATTTT
TRBV6-4	TRBD1	.	TRBJ2-7	CASRGTGGGYEQYF	TGTGCCAGCAGAGGGACAGGGGGAGGATACGAGCAGTACTTC
TRBV9	TRBD1	.	TRBJ1-4	CASSPWTGPNEKLFF	TGTGCCAGCAGCCCGTGGACAGGCCCAAATGAAAAACTGTTTTTT
TRBV7-2	TRBD2	.	TRBJ2-5	CASSGSSGGQETQYF	TGTGCCAGCAGCGGTAGTAGCGGGGGTCAAGAGACCCAGTACTTC
TRBV3-1/TRBV3-2	TRBD1	few	TRBJ1-2	CASSRQGNYGYTF	TGTGCCAGCAGCCGACAGGGGAACTATGGCTACACCTTC
TRBV19	.	few	TRBJ1-5	CASSIGGGNNQPQHF	TGTGCCAGTAGTATAGGGGGGGGCAACAATCAGCCCCAGCATTTT
TRBV28	.	once	TRBJ2-7	CASSLPGDEQYF	TGTGCCAGCAGTTTACCAGGGGACGAGCAGTACTTC
TRBV18	.	.	TRBJ1-1	CASSPAGTTNTEAFF	TGTGCCAGCTCACCGGCCGGGACAACGAACACTGAAGCTTTCTTT
TRBV7-3	TRBD2	.	TRBJ2-3	CASSSGTSGHTQYF	TGTGCCAGCAGCTCCGGGACTAGCGGCCATACGCAGTATTTT
TRBV28	.	.	TRBJ2-3	CASSFLSGTDTQYF	TGTGCCAGCAGTTTCCTTTCCGGCACAGATACGCAGTATTTT
TRBV29-1	TRBD2	.	TRBJ2-1	CSVEGGRAGREQFF	TGCAGCGTTGAAGGCGGGAGGGCCGGTCGTGAGCAGTTCTTC